This T cell receptor (beta chain) appears in the sequencing data of a study of cytomegalovirus exposure and HLA in healthy donors. Findings and limits, study-wide: In a later analysis, productive TCRs from donors in an Asian-associated ancestry cluster reportedly carried fewer N-insertions than the cohort mean. Later on, an analysis found that several of the most significant clusters appeared to be linked to common viral pathogens, which included parvovirus B19. TCR beta sequences reportedly predicted most subjects' HLA-A and HLA-B alleles accurately.

60 Vbeta and 13 Jbeta primers were used in PCR. In the original processing: Roughly 10 million shared chains were among the 60 million to 80 million unique TCR beta chains that a later analysis counted. Sequencing used immunoSEQ multiplex PCR; TCRdb keeps in-frame clones, though not all of them. V and J calls and clone size are as listed in that table; D and trimming were resolved from the DNA. The sample includes a few hundred thousand clones, about 93% of them seen just once. Germline V gene sequence: CDR1 LGHNA, CDR2 YNFKEQ. The J segment lost 4 bases and the V segment lost 1 base, leaving 6 bases of the junction unmatched. CDR3 size: 17 residues. Details on this clone: Its antigen is as yet unknown.

Input material: PBMCs. This TCR was recovered from a girl aged 2-9 years in good health and CMV-seronegative. V and J are TRBV4-2 and TRBJ2-1; 11 bases align to TRBD1. The CDR3 sequence is CASSQGSRDRGYNEQFF. CDR3 nucleotide sequence: TGTGCCAGCAGCCAAGGAAGCCGGGACAGGGGGTACAATGAGCAGTTCTTC.